This T cell receptor (beta chain) was captured in a study of neurological immune-mediated disorders. This clonotype came up many times. Stored at -80 C, 2 million PBMCs were the source of the unsorted libraries. Trimming took 4 bases from V and 4 from J; bases not matched to a gene: 5. The CDR3 extends over 14 amino acids. CDR1 MNHEY and CDR2 SVGEGT come from the germline V gene. Each TCR transcript was tagged with a 10-nucleotide random UMI during 5'RACE. Sequencing runs each yielded over 190 million TCR-beta sequences from 15-18 subjects. TCRdb re-analysed the 5' RACE reads in MiXCR, keeping a single row per CDR3 protein. The sample has about 27,000 distinct CDR3 sequences; around 3.4% are singletons.

The material sequenced was PBMCs. The receptor's source is a woman aged 25 to 39 with multiple sclerosis. The genes are TRBV6-2 or TRBV6-3 and TRBJ2-7, with TRBD1 identical over 9 bases. CDR3 amino acids: CASSSGTGRYEQYF. The CDR3 bases are TGTGCCAGCAGTTCCGGGACAGGGCGGTACGAGCAGTACTTC.